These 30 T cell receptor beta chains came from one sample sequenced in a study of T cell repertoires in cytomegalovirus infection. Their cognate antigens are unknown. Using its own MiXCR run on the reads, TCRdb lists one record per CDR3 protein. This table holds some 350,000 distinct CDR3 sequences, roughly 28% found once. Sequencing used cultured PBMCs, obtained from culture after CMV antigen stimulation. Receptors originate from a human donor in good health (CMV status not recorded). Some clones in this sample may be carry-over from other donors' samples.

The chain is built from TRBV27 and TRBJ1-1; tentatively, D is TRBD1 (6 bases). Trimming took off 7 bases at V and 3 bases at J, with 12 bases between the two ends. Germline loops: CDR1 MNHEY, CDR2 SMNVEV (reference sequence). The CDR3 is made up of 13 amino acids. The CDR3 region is CASTPTGDTEAFF. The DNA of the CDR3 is TGTGCCAGCACCCCGACAGGAGACACTGAAGCTTTCTTT.

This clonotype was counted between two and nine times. The CDR3 DNA reads as TGTGCCAGCAGTTACGACAGGGAGGCGGAGACCCAGTACTTC. Translating it yields CASSYDREAETQYF. V is TRBV6-5 and J is TRBJ2-5; D perhaps matches TRBD1 (7 bases). The CDR3 is made up of 14 amino acids. The ends were cut back, 2 bases at V and 5 bases at J, with 12 bases in the middle. CDR1 is MNHEY and CDR2 is SVGAGI in the germline V gene.

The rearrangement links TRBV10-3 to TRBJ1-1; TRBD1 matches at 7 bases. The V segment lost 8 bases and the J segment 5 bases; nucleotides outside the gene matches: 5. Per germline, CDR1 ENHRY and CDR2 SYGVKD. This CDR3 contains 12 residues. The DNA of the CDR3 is TGTGCCATCTCCGACAGGGTTACTGAAGCTTTCTTT. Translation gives CAISDRVTEAFF.

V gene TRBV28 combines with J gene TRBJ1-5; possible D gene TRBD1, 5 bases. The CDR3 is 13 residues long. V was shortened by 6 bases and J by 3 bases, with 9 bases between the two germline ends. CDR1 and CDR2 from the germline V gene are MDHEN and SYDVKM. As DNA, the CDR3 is TGTGCCAGCAGCCAGGGAATCAATCAGCCCCAGCATTTT. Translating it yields CASSQGINQPQHF.

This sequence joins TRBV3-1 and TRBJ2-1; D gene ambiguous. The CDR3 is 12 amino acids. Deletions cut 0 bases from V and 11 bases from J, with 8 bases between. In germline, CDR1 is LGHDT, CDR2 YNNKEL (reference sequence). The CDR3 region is CASSQDRRQQFF. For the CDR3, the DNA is TGTGCCAGCAGCCAAGATCGACGACAGCAGTTCTTC.

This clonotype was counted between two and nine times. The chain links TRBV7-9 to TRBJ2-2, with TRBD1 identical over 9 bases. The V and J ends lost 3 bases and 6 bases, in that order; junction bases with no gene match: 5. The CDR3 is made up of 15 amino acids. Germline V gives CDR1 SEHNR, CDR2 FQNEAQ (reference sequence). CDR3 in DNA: TGTGCCAGCAGCTTTGTACAGGGGGCAGCCGGGGAGCTGTTTTTT. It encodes CASSFVQGAAGELFF.

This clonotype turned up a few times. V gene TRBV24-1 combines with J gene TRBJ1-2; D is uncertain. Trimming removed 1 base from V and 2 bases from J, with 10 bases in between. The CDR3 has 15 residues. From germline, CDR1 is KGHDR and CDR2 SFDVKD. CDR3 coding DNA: TGTGCCACCAGTGATTTTCGAGGACGGAACTATGGCTACACCTTC. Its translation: CATSDFRGRNYGYTF.

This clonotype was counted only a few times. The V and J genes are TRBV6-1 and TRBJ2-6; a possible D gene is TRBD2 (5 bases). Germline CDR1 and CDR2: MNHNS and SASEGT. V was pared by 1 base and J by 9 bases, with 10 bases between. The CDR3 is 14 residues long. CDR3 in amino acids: CASSEGVGLNVLTF. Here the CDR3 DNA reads TGTGCCAGCAGTGAAGGGGTCGGACTCAACGTCCTGACTTTC.

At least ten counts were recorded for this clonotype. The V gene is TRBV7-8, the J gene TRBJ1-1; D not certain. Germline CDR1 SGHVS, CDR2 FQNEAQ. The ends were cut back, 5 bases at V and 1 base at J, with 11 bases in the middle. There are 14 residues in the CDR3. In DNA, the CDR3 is TGTGCCAGCAGCCGCCGGGCCCCGAACACTGAAGCTTTCTTT. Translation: CASSRRAPNTEAFF.

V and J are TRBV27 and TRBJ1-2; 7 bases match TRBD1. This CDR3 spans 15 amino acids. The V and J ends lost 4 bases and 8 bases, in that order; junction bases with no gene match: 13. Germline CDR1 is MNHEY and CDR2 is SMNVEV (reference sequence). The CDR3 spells CASSSHEGARGGYTF. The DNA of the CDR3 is TGTGCCAGCAGTTCTCACGAGGGGGCGCGAGGAGGCTACACCTTC.

CDR3 DNA: TGTGCCAACAGACCCCTAGAAAGGCGGGAGCTGTTTTTT. Protein sequence: CANRPLERRELFF. The rearrangement joins TRBV27 to TRBJ2-2; D remains unclear. Germline CDR1 and CDR2: MNHEY and SMNVEV (reference sequence). The CDR3 sequence is 13 residues long. V was shortened by 10 bases and J by 9 bases, with 18 bases between the two germline ends.

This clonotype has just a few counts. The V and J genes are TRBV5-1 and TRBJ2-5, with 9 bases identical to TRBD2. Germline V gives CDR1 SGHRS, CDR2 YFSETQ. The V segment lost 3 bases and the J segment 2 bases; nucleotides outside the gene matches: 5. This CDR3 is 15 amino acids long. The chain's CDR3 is CASSSSGLAQETQYF. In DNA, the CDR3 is TGCGCCAGCAGCTCCAGCGGACTAGCGCAAGAGACCCAGTACTTC.

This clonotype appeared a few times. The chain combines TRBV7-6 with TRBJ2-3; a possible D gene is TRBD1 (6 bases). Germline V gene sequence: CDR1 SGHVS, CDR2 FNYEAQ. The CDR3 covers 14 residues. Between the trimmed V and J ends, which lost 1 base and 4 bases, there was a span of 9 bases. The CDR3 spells CASSLDGGSDTQYF. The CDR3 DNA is TGTGCCAGCAGCTTAGATGGGGGCTCAGATACGCAGTATTTT.

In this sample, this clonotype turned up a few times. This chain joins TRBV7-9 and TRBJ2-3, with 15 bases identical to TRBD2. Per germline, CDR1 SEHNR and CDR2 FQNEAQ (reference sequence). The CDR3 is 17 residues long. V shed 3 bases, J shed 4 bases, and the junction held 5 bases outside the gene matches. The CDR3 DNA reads TGTGCCAGCAGCTTCCGGACTAGCGGGAGGGCCGCAGATACGCAGTATTTT. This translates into CASSFRTSGRAADTQYF.

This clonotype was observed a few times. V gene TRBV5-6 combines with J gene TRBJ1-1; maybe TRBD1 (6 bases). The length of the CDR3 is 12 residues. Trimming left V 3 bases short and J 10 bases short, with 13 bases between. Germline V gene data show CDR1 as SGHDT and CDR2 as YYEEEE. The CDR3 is CASSSSRGGAFF. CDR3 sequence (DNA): TGTGCCAGCAGCTCGTCCCGAGGGGGAGCTTTCTTT. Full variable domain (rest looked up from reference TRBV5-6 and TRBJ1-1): DAGVTQSPTHLIKTRGQQVTLRCSPKSGHDTVSWYQQALGQGPQFIFQYYEEEERQRGNFPDRFSGHQFPNYSSELNVNALLLGDSALYLCASSSSRGGAFFGQGTRLTVV.

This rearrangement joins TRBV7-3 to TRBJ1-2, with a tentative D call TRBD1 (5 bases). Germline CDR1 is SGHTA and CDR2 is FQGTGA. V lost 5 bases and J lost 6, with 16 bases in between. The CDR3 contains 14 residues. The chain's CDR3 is CASSPSGPADGYTF. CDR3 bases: TGTGCCAGCAGCCCATCGGGACCTGCCGATGGCTACACCTTC.

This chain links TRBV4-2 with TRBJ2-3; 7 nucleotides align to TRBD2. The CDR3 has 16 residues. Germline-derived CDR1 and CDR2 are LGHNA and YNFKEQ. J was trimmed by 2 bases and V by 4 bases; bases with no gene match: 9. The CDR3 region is CASSRGGAAPTDTQYF. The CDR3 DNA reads TGTGCCAGCAGCCGGGGGGGAGCGGCCCCCACAGATACGCAGTATTTT.

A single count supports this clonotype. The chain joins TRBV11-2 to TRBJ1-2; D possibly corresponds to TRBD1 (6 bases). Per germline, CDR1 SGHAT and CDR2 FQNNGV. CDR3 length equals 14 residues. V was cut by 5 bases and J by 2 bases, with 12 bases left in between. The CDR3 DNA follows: TGTGCCAGCAGCGGAGGGGGTTCAAACTATGGCTACACCTTC. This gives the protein CASSGGGSNYGYTF.

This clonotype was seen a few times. CDR3 protein: CSAPPASGDVYNEQFF. The DNA for the CDR3 is TGCAGCGCTCCCCCGGCTAGCGGGGATGTCTACAATGAGCAGTTCTTC. The gene calls are TRBV29-1 and TRBJ2-1; 9 nucleotides agree with TRBD2. V lost 7 bases to trimming and J lost 3 bases; unmatched junction nucleotides: 13. The CDR3 contains 16 residues. Looked up from germline, CDR1 is SQVTM and CDR2 is ANQGSEA.

The CDR3 DNA reads as TGTGCCAGTAGTGACCACCGGGTCGTCAATGAAAAACTGTTTTTT. Translated: CASSDHRVVNEKLFF. The chain couples TRBV19 to TRBJ1-4; no definite D call. Germline assignment: CDR1 LNHDA and CDR2 SQIVND (reference sequence). V was clipped by 5 bases and J by 5 bases, with 15 bases between them. This CDR3 is 15 amino acids long.

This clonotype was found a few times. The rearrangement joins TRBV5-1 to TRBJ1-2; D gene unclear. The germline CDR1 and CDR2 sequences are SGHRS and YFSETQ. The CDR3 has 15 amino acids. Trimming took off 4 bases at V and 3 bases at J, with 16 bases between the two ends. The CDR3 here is CASSLLVGSDYGYTF. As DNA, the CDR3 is TGCGCCAGCAGCCTTTTAGTAGGGTCGGACTATGGCTACACCTTC. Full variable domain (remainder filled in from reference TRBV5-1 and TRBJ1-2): KAGVTQTPRYLIKTRGQQVTLSCSPISGHRSVSWYQQTPGQGLQFLFEYFSETQRNKGNFPGRFSGRQFSNSRSEMNVSTLELGDSALYLCASSLLVGSDYGYTFGSGTRLTVV.

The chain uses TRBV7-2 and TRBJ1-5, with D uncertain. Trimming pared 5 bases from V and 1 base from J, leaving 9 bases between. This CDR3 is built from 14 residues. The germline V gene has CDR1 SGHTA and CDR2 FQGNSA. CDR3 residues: CASSPPGSNQPQHF. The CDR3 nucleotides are TGTGCCAGCAGCCCCCCCGGGAGCAATCAGCCCCAGCATTTT.

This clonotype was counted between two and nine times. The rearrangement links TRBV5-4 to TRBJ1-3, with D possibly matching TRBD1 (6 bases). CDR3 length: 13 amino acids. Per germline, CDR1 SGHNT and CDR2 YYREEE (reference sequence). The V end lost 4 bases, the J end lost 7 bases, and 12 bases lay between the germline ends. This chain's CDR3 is CASSRTGFNTIYF. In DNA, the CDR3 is TGTGCCAGCAGCAGAACAGGGTTCAACACCATATATTTT.

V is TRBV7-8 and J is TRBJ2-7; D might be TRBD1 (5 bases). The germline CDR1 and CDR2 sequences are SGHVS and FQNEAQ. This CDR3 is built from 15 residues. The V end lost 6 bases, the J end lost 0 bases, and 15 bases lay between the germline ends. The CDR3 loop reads CASSHGQGSSYEQYF. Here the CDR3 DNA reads TGTGCCAGCAGTCATGGGCAGGGTAGCTCCTACGAGCAGTACTTC. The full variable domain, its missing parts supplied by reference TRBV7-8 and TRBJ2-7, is GAGVSQSPRYKVAKRGQDVALRCDPISGHVSLFWYQQALGQGPEFLTYFQNEAQLDKSGLPSDRFFAERPEGSVSTLKIQRTQQEDSAVYLCASSHGQGSSYEQYFGPGTRLTVT.

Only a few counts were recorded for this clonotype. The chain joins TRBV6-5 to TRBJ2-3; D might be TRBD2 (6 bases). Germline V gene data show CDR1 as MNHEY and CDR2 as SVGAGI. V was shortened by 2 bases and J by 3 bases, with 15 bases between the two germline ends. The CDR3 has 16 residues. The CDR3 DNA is TGTGCCAGCAGTTACGTTCGCGGGGAGGTGACAGATACGCAGTATTTT. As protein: CASSYVRGEVTDTQYF.

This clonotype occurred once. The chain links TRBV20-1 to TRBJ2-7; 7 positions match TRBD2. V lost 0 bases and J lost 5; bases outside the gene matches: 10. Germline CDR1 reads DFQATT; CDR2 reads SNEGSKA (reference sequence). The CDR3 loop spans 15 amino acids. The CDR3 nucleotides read TGCAGTGCTAGAGATCGGCGCGGGGGAGGTGACGAGCAGTACTTC. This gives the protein CSARDRRGGGDEQYF.

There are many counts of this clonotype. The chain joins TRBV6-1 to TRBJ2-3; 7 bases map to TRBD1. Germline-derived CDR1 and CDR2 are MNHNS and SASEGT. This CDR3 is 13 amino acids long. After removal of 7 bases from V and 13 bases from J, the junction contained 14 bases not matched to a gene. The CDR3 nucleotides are TGTGCCAGCATGGAGACAGGGACCTCATTGAAGTATTTT. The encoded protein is CASMETGTSLKYF.

CDR3 in amino acids: CASSQALGDYEQYF. DNA of the CDR3: TGTGCCAGCAGCCAAGCTTTGGGCGACTACGAGCAGTACTTC. V and J are TRBV14 and TRBJ2-7; D ambiguous. In germline, CDR1 is SGHDN, CDR2 FVKESK. This CDR3 has 14 amino acids. V lost 1 base and J lost 3, with 10 bases in between. Full variable domain (rest looked up from reference TRBV14 and TRBJ2-7): EAGVTQFPSHSVIEKGQTVTLRCDPISGHDNLYWYRRVMGKEIKFLLHFVKESKQDESGMPNNRFLAERTGGTYSTLKVQPAELEDSGVYFCASSQALGDYEQYFGPGTRLTVT.

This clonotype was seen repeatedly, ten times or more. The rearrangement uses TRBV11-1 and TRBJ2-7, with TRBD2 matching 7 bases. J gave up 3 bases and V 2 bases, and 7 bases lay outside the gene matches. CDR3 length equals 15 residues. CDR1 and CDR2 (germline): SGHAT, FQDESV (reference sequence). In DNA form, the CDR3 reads TGTGCCAGCAGCTTACAGGGAGGGGATTTCTACGAGCAGTACTTC. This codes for CASSLQGGDFYEQYF.

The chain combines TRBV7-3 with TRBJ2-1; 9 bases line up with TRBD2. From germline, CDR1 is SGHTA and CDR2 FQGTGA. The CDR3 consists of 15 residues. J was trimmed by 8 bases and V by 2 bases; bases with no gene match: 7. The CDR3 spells CASSLGGGAYDEQFF. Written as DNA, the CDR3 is TGTGCCAGCAGCTTAGGCGGGGGGGCTTATGATGAGCAGTTCTTC.